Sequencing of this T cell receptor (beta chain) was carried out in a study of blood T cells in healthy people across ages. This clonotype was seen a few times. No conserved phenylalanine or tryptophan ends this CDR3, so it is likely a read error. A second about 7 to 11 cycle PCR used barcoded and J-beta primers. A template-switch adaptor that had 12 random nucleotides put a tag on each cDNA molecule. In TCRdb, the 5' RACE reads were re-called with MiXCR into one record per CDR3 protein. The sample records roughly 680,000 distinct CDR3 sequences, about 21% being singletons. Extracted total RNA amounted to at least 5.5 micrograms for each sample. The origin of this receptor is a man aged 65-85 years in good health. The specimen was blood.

DNA for the CDR3: TGCGCCAGCAGCTTGGAGGGAAGTGGCACTGAAGCTTTCCTT. It yields the protein CASSLEGSGTEAFL. This sequence joins TRBV5-1 and TRBJ1-1; no clear D gene. The CDR3 totals 14 residues. In germline, CDR1 is SGHRS, CDR2 YFSETQ. V lost 0 bases to trimming and J lost 4 bases, with 10 bases between them.